This is a list of T cell receptor beta chains from one sample in a study of blood T cell repertoires in COVID-19. Method: immunoSEQ multiplex PCR; TCRdb's copy keeps in-frame clones and lacks some. Among about 250,000 clones listed, 65% to 85% were seen once. Sequencing used peripheral blood. These receptor sequences come from a woman aged 35 to 49 who had recovered from COVID-19. Each CDR3 is given without its conserved first and last residue.

>TRBV7-6
ASSRIGGAGNEQF
>TRBV30
AWKGDTDTQY
>TRBV9
ASSARPGGAGGFSPLH
>TRBV5-6
ASSYDRVGNEQY
>TRBV7-3
ASSFGSTDTQY
>TRBV5-1
ASSLASEETQY
>TRBV2
ASKGGTGGPQWETQY
>TRBV5-1
ASSLAGGTNEQF
>TRBV28
ASSVLRRGEKLF
>TRBV5-6
ASKQGSYNSPLH
>TRBV2
ASRQDLNEKLF
>TRBV12-3/TRBV12-4
ASSPGGFEQY
>TRBV27
ASSKTGFLDYGYT
>TRBV5-1
ASSQRGQINTGELF
>TRBV2
ASSPTVTTGELF
>TRBV28
ASSLQGLTEAF
>TRBV29-1
SVARDRGYNEQF
>TRBV4-1
ASSQESGGYQETQY
>TRBV18
ASSLGQGSNSPLH
>TRBV7-9
ASSYRDIQETQY
>TRBV7-2
ASSFQDRTSTDTQY
>TRBV27
ASRDRVTDTQY
>TRBV5-1
ASSSNGQGAGELF